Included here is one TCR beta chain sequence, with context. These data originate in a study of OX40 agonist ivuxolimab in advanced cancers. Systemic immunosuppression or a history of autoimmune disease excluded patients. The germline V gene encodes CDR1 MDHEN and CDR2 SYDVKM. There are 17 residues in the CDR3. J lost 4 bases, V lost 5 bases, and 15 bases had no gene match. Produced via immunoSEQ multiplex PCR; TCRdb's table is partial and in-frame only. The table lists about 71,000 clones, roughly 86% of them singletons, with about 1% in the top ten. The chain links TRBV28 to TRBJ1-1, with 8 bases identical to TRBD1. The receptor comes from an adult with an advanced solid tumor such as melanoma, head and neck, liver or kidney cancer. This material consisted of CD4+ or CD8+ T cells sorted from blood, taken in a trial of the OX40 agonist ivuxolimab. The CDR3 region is CASSPGQGNWQGTEAFF. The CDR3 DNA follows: TGTGCCAGCAGTCCCGGACAGGGAAATTGGCAGGGCACTGAAGCTTTCTTT.